Listed below are T cell receptor beta chains from one sample, sequenced in a study of cytotoxic CD8 clonotypes in ibrutinib-treated CLL. Measured with immunoSEQ multiplex PCR; TCRdb has only the in-frame clones, and not every one. This sample has roughly 250,000 clones; around three quarters occur once, and the top ten carry 15%. The specimen was PBMCs, collected after 24 months of ibrutinib treatment. These receptors all come from a human donor with chronic lymphocytic leukemia. Each CDR3 is given with its conserved first and last residue. Fields, in order: CDR3 DNA, CDR3 protein, V gene, clone size, D gene, J gene. A D gene is named only where the DNA matches it firmly. Rows give clone size only sometimes, using once, few, many, or a class for an expanded clone.

CDR3nt: TGTGCCAGTTCCTACACCGGGACGGCGAACACTGAAGCTTTCTTT
CDR3aa: CASSYTGTANTEAFF
v_gene: TRBV19
abundance: NA
d_gene: NA
j_gene: TRBJ1-1

CDR3nt: TGTGCCAGCTCACCCTCCAACTACGAGCAGTACTTC
CDR3aa: CASSPSNYEQYF
v_gene: TRBV18
abundance: NA
d_gene: NA
j_gene: TRBJ2-7

CDR3nt: TGTGCCAGCAGCCCCGAGGCAGCGGCAGGGGGCAATCAAGAGACCCAGTACTTC
CDR3aa: CASSPEAAAGGNQETQYF
v_gene: TRBV13
abundance: NA
d_gene: TRBD1
j_gene: TRBJ2-5

CDR3nt: TGTGCCAGTAGTAACTGGACATCTTACAATGAGCAGTTCTTC
CDR3aa: CASSNWTSYNEQFF
v_gene: TRBV19
abundance: NA
d_gene: NA
j_gene: TRBJ2-1

CDR3nt: TGTGCCAGCAGTTACGGTATCTTGAACACTGAAGCTTTCTTT
CDR3aa: CASSYGILNTEAFF
v_gene: TRBV6-5
abundance: NA
d_gene: NA
j_gene: TRBJ1-1

CDR3nt: TGTGCCAGTAGTGTATCTGAATGGAGAAACGAGCAGTACTTC
CDR3aa: CASSVSEWRNEQYF
v_gene: TRBV19
abundance: NA
d_gene: NA
j_gene: TRBJ2-7

CDR3nt: TGCAGTGCCGCGGGAGTGGGCGAGCAGTACTTC
CDR3aa: CSAAGVGEQYF
v_gene: TRBV20-1
abundance: NA
d_gene: TRBD2
j_gene: TRBJ2-7

CDR3nt: TGTGCCAGCAGTTTAAGTAGGTTCGGTCAGCCCCAGCATTTT
CDR3aa: CASSLSRFGQPQHF
v_gene: TRBV27
abundance: NA
d_gene: NA
j_gene: TRBJ1-5

CDR3nt: TGTGCCAGCAGCAATTTCAACTACGAGCAGTACTTC
CDR3aa: CASSNFNYEQYF
v_gene: TRBV11-1
abundance: few
d_gene: NA
j_gene: TRBJ2-7

CDR3nt: TGTGCCAGCAGTTTATTACCCCTCTCGACGGCAGGTATATTGGAGACCCAGTACTTC
CDR3aa: CASSLLPLSTAGILETQYF
v_gene: TRBV27
abundance: few
d_gene: NA
j_gene: TRBJ2-5

CDR3nt: TGTGCCAGCAGAAGCGGCCGAGGGGTTTACAATGAGCAGTTCTTC
CDR3aa: CASRSGRGVYNEQFF
v_gene: TRBV6-1
abundance: NA
d_gene: NA
j_gene: TRBJ2-1

CDR3nt: TGTGCCAGCAGCGTAGTGGGTAGCCCCGAGGGCTACAATGAGCAGTTCTTC
CDR3aa: CASSVVGSPEGYNEQFF
v_gene: TRBV9
abundance: NA
d_gene: NA
j_gene: TRBJ2-1

CDR3nt: TGTGCCAGCAGCCGGGCGACCTACGAGCAGTACTTC
CDR3aa: CASSRATYEQYF
v_gene: TRBV11-2
abundance: NA
d_gene: NA
j_gene: TRBJ2-7

CDR3nt: TGTGCCAGCAGCTACGATTCCAACACCATATATTTT
CDR3aa: CASSYDSNTIYF
v_gene: TRBV5-6
abundance: few
d_gene: NA
j_gene: TRBJ1-3

CDR3nt: TGTGCCAGCAGTTTTCTCCCCGGGGGACAGGGGAGTGTTTATAACACCGGGGAGCTGTTTTTT
CDR3aa: CASSFLPGGQGSVYNTGELFF
v_gene: TRBV28
abundance: NA
d_gene: TRBD1
j_gene: TRBJ2-2

CDR3nt: TGTGCCAGCAGCCAGCTTACTGAAGCTTTCTTT
CDR3aa: CASSQLTEAFF
v_gene: TRBV28
abundance: NA
d_gene: NA
j_gene: TRBJ1-1

CDR3nt: TGCGCCAGCAGCCTAAGTTGGGGGGACTTACTGAACACCGGGGAGCTGTTTTTT
CDR3aa: CASSLSWGDLLNTGELFF
v_gene: TRBV4-3
abundance: NA
d_gene: NA
j_gene: TRBJ2-2

CDR3nt: TGCGCCAGCAGCTCCCGGGACCAGAACACCGGGGAGCTGTTTTTT
CDR3aa: CASSSRDQNTGELFF
v_gene: TRBV4-3
abundance: few
d_gene: NA
j_gene: TRBJ2-2

CDR3nt: TGTGCCAGCAGTTTAGACACCCCGTCAGTCCATCAGCCCCAGCATTTT
CDR3aa: CASSLDTPSVHQPQHF
v_gene: TRBV6-5
abundance: NA
d_gene: NA
j_gene: TRBJ1-5

CDR3nt: TGTGCCAGCAGCGCCCGGACTAGCGGGCTCCTCAATGAGCAGTTCTTC
CDR3aa: CASSARTSGLLNEQFF
v_gene: TRBV7-2
abundance: NA
d_gene: TRBD2
j_gene: TRBJ2-1

CDR3nt: TGTGCCAGCAGTTTCTATAGGACTAGCAATCAGCCCCAGCATTTT
CDR3aa: CASSFYRTSNQPQHF
v_gene: TRBV28
abundance: NA
d_gene: NA
j_gene: TRBJ1-5

CDR3nt: TGTGCCAGCAGTGTAGAACAGGGGTTAAACACTGAAGCTTTCTTT
CDR3aa: CASSVEQGLNTEAFF
v_gene: TRBV2
abundance: NA
d_gene: TRBD1
j_gene: TRBJ1-1

CDR3nt: TGTGCCAGCAGCCGGGGGACTAGACCTGACAATGAGCAGTTCTTC
CDR3aa: CASSRGTRPDNEQFF
v_gene: TRBV27
abundance: once
d_gene: TRBD2
j_gene: TRBJ2-1

CDR3nt: TGTGCCAGCAGCTTGGGGGGAATAGGGCATCAGCCCCAGCATTTT
CDR3aa: CASSLGGIGHQPQHF
v_gene: TRBV5-6
abundance: NA
d_gene: NA
j_gene: TRBJ1-5

CDR3nt: TGCGCCAGCAGCCAAGATCCATGGACAGAAGAGACCCAGTACTTC
CDR3aa: CASSQDPWTEETQYF
v_gene: TRBV4-3
abundance: NA
d_gene: NA
j_gene: TRBJ2-5

CDR3nt: TGTGCCAGCAGCCTCGGGATGAACACTGAAGCTTTCTTT
CDR3aa: CASSLGMNTEAFF
v_gene: TRBV9
abundance: few
d_gene: NA
j_gene: TRBJ1-1

CDR3nt: TGTGCCTGGAGGGGACTAGCGGCCGACACAGATACGCAGTATTTT
CDR3aa: CAWRGLAADTDTQYF
v_gene: TRBV30
abundance: NA
d_gene: TRBD2
j_gene: TRBJ2-3

CDR3nt: TGCGCCAGCAGACCCAGCTTTGAGGGAGCGCAGTTCTTC
CDR3aa: CASRPSFEGAQFF
v_gene: TRBV5-1
abundance: NA
d_gene: NA
j_gene: TRBJ2-1

CDR3nt: TGTGCCAGCAGTTATGGAGGAACCTACGAGCAGTACTTC
CDR3aa: CASSYGGTYEQYF
v_gene: TRBV6-5
abundance: few
d_gene: NA
j_gene: TRBJ2-7